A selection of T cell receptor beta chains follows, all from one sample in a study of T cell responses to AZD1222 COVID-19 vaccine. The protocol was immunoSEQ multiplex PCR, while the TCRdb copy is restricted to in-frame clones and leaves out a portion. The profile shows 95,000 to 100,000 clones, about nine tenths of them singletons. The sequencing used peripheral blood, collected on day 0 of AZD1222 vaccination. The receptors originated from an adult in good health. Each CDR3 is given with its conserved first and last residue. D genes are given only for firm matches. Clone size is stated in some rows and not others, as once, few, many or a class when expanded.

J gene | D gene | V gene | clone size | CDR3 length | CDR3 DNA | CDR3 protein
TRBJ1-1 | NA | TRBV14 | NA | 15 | TGTGCCAGCAGCCAAGAACAGGGCTTGAACACTGAAGCTTTCTTT | CASSQEQGLNTEAFF
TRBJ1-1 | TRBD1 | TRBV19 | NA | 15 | TGTGCCAGTAGGACGTGGACAGGGAGAGACACTGAAGCTTTCTTT | CASRTWTGRDTEAFF
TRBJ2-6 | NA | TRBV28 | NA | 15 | TGTGCCAGCAGTTTATCGGGAACTGGGGCCAACGTCCTGACTTTC | CASSLSGTGANVLTF
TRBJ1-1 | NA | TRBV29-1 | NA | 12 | TGCAGCATCGTAGGGGAAAACACTGAAGCTTTCTTT | CSIVGENTEAFF
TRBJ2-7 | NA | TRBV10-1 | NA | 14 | TGCGCCAGCAGTGAGGGACAGACTACGGACGAGCAGTACTTC | CASSEGQTTDEQYF
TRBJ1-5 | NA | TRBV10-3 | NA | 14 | TGTGCCATCAGTGCTTCGGCAGGTGGCCAGCCCCAGCATTTT | CAISASAGGQPQHF
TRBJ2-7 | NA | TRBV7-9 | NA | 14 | TGTGCCAGCAGCTCTGTCGGCACCTCCTACGAGCAGTACTTC | CASSSVGTSYEQYF
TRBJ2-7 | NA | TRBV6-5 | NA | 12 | TGTGCCAGCAGTTCGACCCCCTACGAGCAGTACTTC | CASSSTPYEQYF
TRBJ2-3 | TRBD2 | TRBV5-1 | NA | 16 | TGCGCCAGCAGCCCGGGGACTAGCGGGGTACTATATACGCAGTATTTT | CASSPGTSGVLYTQYF
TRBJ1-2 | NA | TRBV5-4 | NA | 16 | TGTGCCAGCAGCCTCCAGGGCGTCCCCGGGCTCCTTGGCTACACCTTC | CASSLQGVPGLLGYTF
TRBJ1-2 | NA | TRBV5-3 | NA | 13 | TGTGCCAGAAGCTTGGATGGGACCTATGGCTACACCTTC | CARSLDGTYGYTF
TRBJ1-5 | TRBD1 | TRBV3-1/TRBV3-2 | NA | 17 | TGTGCCAGCAGCCAAGGGACAGGGGCATATCCCAATCAGCCCCAGCATTTT | CASSQGTGAYPNQPQHF
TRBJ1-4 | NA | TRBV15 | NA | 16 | TGTGCCACCAGCAGGGAACTGGGCTCTGCTAATGAAAAACTGTTTTTT | CATSRELGSANEKLFF
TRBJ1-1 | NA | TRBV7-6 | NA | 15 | TGTGCCAGCAGCTTAAGGGGAGCCGGACACACTGAAGCTTTCTTT | CASSLRGAGHTEAFF
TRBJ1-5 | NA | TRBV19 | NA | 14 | TGTGCCAGTAGTACAGGGTTTATAGCGCAGCCCCAGCATTTT | CASSTGFIAQPQHF
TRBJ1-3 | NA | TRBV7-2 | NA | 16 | TGTGCCAGCAGCTTAGGACCGCAGGGAGCAGGAAACACCATATATTTT | CASSLGPQGAGNTIYF
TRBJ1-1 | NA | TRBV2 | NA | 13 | TGTGCCAGCAGTACCCGGACTAACAGGGAAGCTTTCTTT | CASSTRTNREAFF
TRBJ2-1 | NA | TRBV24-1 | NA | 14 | TGTGCCACCAGTTTCGGGGGCCTTATTGGTGAGCAGTTCTTC | CATSFGGLIGEQFF
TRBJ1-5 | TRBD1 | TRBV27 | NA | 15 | TGTGCCAGCCCGGGTCAACAGGGGAGCAATCAGCCCCAGCATTTT | CASPGQQGSNQPQHF
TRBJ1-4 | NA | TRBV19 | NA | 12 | TGTGCCAGTAGGGGGACCTTGGAAAAACTGTTTTTT | CASRGTLEKLFF
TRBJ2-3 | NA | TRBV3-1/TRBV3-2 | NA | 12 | TGTGCCAGCAGCGTAACATCAGGTACGCAGTATTTT | CASSVTSGTQYF
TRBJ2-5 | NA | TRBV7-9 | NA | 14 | TGTGCCAGCAGCTTCCCGGGGACTCGGACGACCCAGTACTTC | CASSFPGTRTTQYF
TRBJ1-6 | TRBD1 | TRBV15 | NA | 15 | TGTGCCACATCTCAGGGGGACTCCTATAATTCACCCCTCCACTTT | CATSQGDSYNSPLHF
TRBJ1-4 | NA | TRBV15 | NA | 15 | TGTGCCACCAGCAGAGAGGGAGGGGTTAATGAAAAACTGTTTTTT | CATSREGGVNEKLFF
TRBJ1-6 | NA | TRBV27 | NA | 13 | TGTGCCAGCAGTTTTTTCGCCAATTCACCCCTCCACTTT | CASSFFANSPLHF
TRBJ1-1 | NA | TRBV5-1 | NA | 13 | TGCGCCAGCAGCTTGGAGGTTGTCACTGAAGCTTTCTTT | CASSLEVVTEAFF
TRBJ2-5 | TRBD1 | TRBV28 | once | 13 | TGTGCCAGCAGTCACGACAGGGTTGAGACCCAGTACTTC | CASSHDRVETQYF
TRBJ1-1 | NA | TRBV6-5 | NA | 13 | TGTGCCAGCAGTTACAGGGTGTACGCTGAAGCTTTCTTT | CASSYRVYAEAFF
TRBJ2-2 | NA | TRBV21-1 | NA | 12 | TGTGCCAGCAGTTCCCCAACCGGGGAGCTGTTTTTT | CASSSPTGELFF
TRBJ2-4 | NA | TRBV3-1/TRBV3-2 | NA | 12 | TGTGCCAGCAGCCAAAGCCGGGGCATTCAGTACTTC | CASSQSRGIQYF
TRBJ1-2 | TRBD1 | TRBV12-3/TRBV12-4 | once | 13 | TGTGCCAGCAGACCGACAGGGGCCTTGGGCTACACCTTC | CASRPTGALGYTF
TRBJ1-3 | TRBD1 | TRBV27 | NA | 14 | TGTGCCAGCAGTCTCGACAGGGCTGGAAACACCATATATTTT | CASSLDRAGNTIYF
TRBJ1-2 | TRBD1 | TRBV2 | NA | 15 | TGTGCCAGCAGTGAAGTCCGGACAGGGCCATATGGCTACACCTTC | CASSEVRTGPYGYTF
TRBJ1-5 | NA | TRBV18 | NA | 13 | TGTGCCAGCTCACCAGGGGGAGATCAGCCCCAGCATTTT | CASSPGGDQPQHF
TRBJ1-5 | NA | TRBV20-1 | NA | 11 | TGCAGTGCTACGGGCAATCAGCCCCAGCATTTT | CSATGNQPQHF
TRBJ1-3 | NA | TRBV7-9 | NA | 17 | TGTGCCAGCAGCTTAGTCGTTCAGGGGCTTTTTGGAAACACCATATATTTT | CASSLVVQGLFGNTIYF
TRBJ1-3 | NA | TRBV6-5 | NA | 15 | TGTGCCAGCAGCGGCAGCGGGGGCTCTGGAAACACCATATATTTT | CASSGSGGSGNTIYF
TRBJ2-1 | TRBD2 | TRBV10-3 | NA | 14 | TGTGCCATCCGTGGCGGGGGAACCTACAATGAGCAGTTCTTC | CAIRGGGTYNEQFF
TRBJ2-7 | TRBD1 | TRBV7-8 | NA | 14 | TGTGCCAGCAGCTACGAGACAGGGTCTTACGAGCAGTACTTC | CASSYETGSYEQYF
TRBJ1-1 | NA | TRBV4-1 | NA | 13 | TGCGCCAGCAGCCAATCGTCCAACACTGAAGCTTTCTTT | CASSQSSNTEAFF
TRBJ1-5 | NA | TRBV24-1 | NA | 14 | TGTGCCACCAGTGACCCCCTCCTTGATCAGCCCCAGCATTTT | CATSDPLLDQPQHF
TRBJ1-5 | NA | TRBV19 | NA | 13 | TGTGCCAGTATGGGACACCGCAATCAGCCCCAGCATTTT | CASMGHRNQPQHF
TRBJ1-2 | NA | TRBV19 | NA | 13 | TGTGCCAGTAGTCTCACAGTGAACTATGGCTACACCTTC | CASSLTVNYGYTF
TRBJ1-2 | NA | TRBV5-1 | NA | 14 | TGCGCCAGCAGCTTAGAATTTACGGACTATGGCTACACCTTC | CASSLEFTDYGYTF
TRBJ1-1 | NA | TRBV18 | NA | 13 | TGTGCCAGCTCAGCCCTGGACGACCCTGAAGCTTTCTTT | CASSALDDPEAFF
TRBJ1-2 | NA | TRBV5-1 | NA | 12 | TGCGCCAGCAGCTTAAATAGGGATGGCTACACCTTC | CASSLNRDGYTF
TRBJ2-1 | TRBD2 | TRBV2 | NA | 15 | TGTGCCAGCAGTGGGACTAGCGGGGGGGTTGGTGAGCAGTTCTTC | CASSGTSGGVGEQFF
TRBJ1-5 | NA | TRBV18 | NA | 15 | TGTGCCAGCTCACCACCTGGGACAACCGATCAGCCCCAGCATTTT | CASSPPGTTDQPQHF